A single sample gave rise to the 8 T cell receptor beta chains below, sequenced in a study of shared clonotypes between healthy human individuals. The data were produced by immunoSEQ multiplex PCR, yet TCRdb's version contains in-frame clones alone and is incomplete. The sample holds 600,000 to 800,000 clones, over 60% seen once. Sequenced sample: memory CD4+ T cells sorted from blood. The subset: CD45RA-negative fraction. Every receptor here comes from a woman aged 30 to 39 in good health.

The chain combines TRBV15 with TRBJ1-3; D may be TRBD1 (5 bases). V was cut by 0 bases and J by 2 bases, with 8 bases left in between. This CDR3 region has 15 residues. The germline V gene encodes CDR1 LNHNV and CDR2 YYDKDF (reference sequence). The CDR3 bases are TGTGCCACCAGCAGAGATCGAGGGGCTGGAAACACCATATATTTT. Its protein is CATSRDRGAGNTIYF.

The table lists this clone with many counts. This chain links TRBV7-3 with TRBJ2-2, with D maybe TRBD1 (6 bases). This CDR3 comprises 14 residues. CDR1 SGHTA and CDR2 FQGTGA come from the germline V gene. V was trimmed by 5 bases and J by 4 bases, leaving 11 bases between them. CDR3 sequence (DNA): TGTGCCAGCAGCCCCGGACAGCCCACCGGGGAGCTGTTTTTT. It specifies CASSPGQPTGELFF.

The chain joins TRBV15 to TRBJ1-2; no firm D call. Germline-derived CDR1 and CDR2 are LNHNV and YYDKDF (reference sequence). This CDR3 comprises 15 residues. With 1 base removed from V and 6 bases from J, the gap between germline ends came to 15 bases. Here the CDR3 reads CATSRGGVGIDGYTF. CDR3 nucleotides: TGTGCCACCAGCAGAGGCGGGGTCGGGATCGATGGCTACACCTTC.

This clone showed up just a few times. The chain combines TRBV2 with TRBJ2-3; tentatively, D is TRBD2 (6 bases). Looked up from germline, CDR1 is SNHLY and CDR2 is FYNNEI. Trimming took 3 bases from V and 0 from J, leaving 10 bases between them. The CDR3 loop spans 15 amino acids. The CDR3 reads CASSDPGTSTDTQYF. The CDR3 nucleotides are TGTGCCAGCAGTGACCCCGGGACTAGCACAGATACGCAGTATTTT. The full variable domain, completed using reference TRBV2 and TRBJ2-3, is EPEVTQTPSHQVTQMGQEVILRCVPISNHLYFYWYRQILGQKVEFLVSFYNNEISEKSEIFDDQFSVERPDGSNFTLKIRSTKLEDSAMYFCASSDPGTSTDTQYFGPGTRLTVL.

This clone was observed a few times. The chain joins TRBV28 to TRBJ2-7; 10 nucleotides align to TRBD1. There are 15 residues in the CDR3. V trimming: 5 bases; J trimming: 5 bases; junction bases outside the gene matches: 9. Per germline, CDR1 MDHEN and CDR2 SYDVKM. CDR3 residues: CASSGRGTGVDEQYF. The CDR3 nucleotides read TGTGCCAGCAGTGGGAGGGGGACAGGGGTTGACGAGCAGTACTTC.

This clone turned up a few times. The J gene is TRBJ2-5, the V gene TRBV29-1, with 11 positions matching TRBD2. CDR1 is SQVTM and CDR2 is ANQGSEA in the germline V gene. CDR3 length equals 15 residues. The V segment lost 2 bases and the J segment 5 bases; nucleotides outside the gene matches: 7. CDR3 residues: CSVERLAGLGETQYF. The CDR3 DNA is TGCAGCGTTGAAAGACTAGCGGGGCTTGGGGAGACCCAGTACTTC.

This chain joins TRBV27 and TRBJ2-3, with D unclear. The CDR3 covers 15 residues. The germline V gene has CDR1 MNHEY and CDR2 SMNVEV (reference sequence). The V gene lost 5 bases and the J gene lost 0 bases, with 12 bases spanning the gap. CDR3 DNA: TGTGCCAGCAGTAAAGTGATATCTAGCACAGATACGCAGTATTTT. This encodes CASSKVISSTDTQYF.

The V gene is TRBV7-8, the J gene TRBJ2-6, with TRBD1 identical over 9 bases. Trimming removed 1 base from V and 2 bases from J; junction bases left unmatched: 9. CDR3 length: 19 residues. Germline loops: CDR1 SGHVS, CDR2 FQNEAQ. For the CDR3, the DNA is TGTGCCAGCAGCTTAGTGGTGTGGACAGGGGTCACTGGGGCCAACGTCCTGACTTTC. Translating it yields CASSLVVWTGVTGANVLTF. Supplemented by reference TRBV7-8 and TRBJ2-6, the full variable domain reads GAGVSQSPRYKVAKRGQDVALRCDPISGHVSLFWYQQALGQGPEFLTYFQNEAQLDKSGLPSDRFFAERPEGSVSTLKIQRTQQEDSAVYLCASSLVVWTGVTGANVLTFGAGSRLTVL.